Included here is one T cell receptor beta chain sequence, with context. Antigen unknown. The CDR3 is 16 residues long. The germline CDR1 and CDR2 sequences are SGHRS and YFSETQ. V lost 3 bases and J 0 bases, leaving 13 bases between the germline ends. These data are taken from a study of lymphopenia after photon versus proton radiotherapy. Sequenced by immunoSEQ multiplex PCR; TCRdb stores in-frame clones only, minus some. The repertoire holds just over 40,000 clones, with 86% as singletons. Whole-study results and caveats: A bigger post-nadir fall in TCR diversity correlated inversely with survival time in deceased patients. After the lymphocyte nadir, photon-treated repertoires showed oligoclonal expansion, especially of CD8+ Temra cells. Proton therapy kept repertoires fairly stable, unlike photons, which gained effector/memory cells.

The chain has TRBV5-1 and TRBJ2-1; D is possibly TRBD2 (7 bases). The sequenced sample was peripheral blood, obtained from a patient treated with proton-based radiotherapy. The receptor comes from a woman between 65 and 79 years old with pancreatic cancer. Some clones in this sample may be carry-over from other donors' samples. The CDR3, as DNA: TGCGCCAGCAGCTGGGAGGGGGAGACCTCCTACAATGAGCAGTTCTTC. This translates into CASSWEGETSYNEQFF.